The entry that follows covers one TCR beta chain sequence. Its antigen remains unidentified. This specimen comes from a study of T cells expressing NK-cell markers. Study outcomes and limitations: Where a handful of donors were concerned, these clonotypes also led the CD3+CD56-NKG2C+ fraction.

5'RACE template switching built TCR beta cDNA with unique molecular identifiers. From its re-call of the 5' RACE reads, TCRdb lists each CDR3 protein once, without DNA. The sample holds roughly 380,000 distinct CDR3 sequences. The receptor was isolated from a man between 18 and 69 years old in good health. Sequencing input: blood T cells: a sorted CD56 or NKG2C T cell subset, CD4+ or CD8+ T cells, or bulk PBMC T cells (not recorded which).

The CDR3 protein is CASRLIPAGTDTQYF. The chain joins TRBV7-2 to TRBJ2-3; no DNA is available, so the TRBD1 call from TCRdb remains unchecked. The CDR3 consists of 15 residues. Germline lookup yields CDR1 SGHTA and CDR2 FQGNSA.